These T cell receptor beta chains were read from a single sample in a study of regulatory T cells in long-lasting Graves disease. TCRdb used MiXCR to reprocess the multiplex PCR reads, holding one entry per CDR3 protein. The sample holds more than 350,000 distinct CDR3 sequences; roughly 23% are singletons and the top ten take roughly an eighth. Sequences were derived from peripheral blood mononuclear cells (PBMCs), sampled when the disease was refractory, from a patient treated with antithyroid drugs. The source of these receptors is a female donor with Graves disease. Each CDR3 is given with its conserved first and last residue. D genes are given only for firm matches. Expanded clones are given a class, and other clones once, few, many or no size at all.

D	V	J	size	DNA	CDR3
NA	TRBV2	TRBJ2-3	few	TGTGCCAGCAGCCAAGGGATTTCTAGCACAGATACGCAGTATTTT	CASSQGISSTDTQYF
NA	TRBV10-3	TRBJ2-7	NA	TGTGCCATCAGTGGCGGGACAGCCCCCTACGAGCAGTACTTC	CAISGGTAPYEQYF
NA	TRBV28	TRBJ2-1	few	TGTGCCAGCAGATACAGGGTCCTGTGGAATGAGCAGTTCTTC	CASRYRVLWNEQFF
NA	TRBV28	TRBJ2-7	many	TGTGCCAGCAGCCGCCTTCTAGAGCCGGCGACCTACGAGCAGTACTTC	CASSRLLEPATYEQYF
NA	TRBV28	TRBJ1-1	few	TGTGCCAGCAGTTTATTCCTAGCGACGGGGACTGAAGCTTTCTTT	CASSLFLATGTEAFF
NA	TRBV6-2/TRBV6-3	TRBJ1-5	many	TGTGCCAGCAGTTACAGCGAGGTCCAGCCCCAGCATTTT	CASSYSEVQPQHF
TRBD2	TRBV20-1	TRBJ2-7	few	TGCAGTGCTAACGGGGGGACCGGACCCTACGAGCAGTACTTC	CSANGGTGPYEQYF
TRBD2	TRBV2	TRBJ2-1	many	TGTGCCAGCAGTGAAGGGCTAGCGGCCTCCTACAATGAGCAGTTCTTC	CASSEGLAASYNEQFF
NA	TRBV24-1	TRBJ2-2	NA	TGTGCCACCGTCAGCCTAACCGGGGAGCTGTTTTTT	CATVSLTGELFF
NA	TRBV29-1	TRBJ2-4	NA	TGCAGCGTTGTTGAAGGGGTAGCCAAAAACATTCAGTACTTC	CSVVEGVAKNIQYF
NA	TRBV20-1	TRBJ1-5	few	TGCAGTGCTAGCCTACGGGCGAGCAATCAGCCCCAGCATTTT	CSASLRASNQPQHF
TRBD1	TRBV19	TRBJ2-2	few	TGTGCCACCCAAGCCAGGGGGCGCAGCGGGGAGCTGTTTTTT	CATQARGRSGELFF
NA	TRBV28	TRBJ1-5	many	TGTGCCAGCAGTTTACTAAATCAGCCCCAGCATTTT	CASSLLNQPQHF
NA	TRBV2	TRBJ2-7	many	TGTGCCAGCAGTGTGGGGGACACACTCTACGAGCAGTACTTC	CASSVGDTLYEQYF
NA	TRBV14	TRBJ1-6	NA	TGTGCCAGCAGCCAACTTAATTCACCCCTCCACTTT	CASSQLNSPLHF
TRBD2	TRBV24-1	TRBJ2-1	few	TGTGCCACCAGTGTCGGGAGGCTCTCCTACAATGAGCAGTTCTTC	CATSVGRLSYNEQFF
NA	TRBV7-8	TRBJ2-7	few	TGTGCCAGCAGCCCGACCGGGACACTATTCTACGAGCAGTACTTC	CASSPTGTLFYEQYF
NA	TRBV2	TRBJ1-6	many	TGTGCCAGCAGTGATGGCCATAATTCACCCCTCCACTTT	CASSDGHNSPLHF
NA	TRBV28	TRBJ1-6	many	TGTGCCAGCAGTTTAGGTCAGAGGAATTCACCCCTCCACTTT	CASSLGQRNSPLHF
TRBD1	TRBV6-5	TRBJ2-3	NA	TGTGCCAGCAGTTACCAGGGGGCCAGCACAGATACGCAGTATTTT	CASSYQGASTDTQYF
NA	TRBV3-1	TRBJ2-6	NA	TGTGCCAGCAGCCAAGTGTGGGGGAGAGGGGCCAACGTCCTGACTTTC	CASSQVWGRGANVLTF
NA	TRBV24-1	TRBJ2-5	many	TGTGCCACCAGTGACCCCCTGTGGGATCAAGAGACCCAGTACTTC	CATSDPLWDQETQYF
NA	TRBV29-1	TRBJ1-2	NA	TGCAGCGCCGGAGACGGTCACTATGGCTACACCTTC	CSAGDGHYGYTF
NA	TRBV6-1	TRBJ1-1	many	TGTGCCAGCAGAAAAGCGGGGAACACTGAAGCTTTCTTT	CASRKAGNTEAFF
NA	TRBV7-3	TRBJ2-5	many	TGTGCCAGCAGCCCCAATGGGAAGGAGACCCAGTACTTC	CASSPNGKETQYF
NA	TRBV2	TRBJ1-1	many	TGTGCCAGCAGTGAAGGGAGACAAAACACTGAAGCTTTCTTT	CASSEGRQNTEAFF
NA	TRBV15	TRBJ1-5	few	TGTGCCACCAGCAGGACAGGTCGCAATCAGCCCCAGCATTTT	CATSRTGRNQPQHF
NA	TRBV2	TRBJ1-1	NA	TGTGCCAGCAGTTACATCAGGACCATAAACACTGAAGCTTTCTTT	CASSYIRTINTEAFF
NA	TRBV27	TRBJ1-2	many	TGTGCCAGCAGTTTAGGTCGGACTCCCCCCCGCGGCTACACCTTC	CASSLGRTPPRGYTF
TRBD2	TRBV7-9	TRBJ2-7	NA	TGTGCCAGCAGCTTAAGCGGGAGGGCCGACGAGCAGTACTTC	CASSLSGRADEQYF
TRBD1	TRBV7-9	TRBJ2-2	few	TGTGCCAGCAGCTTAAATCTGGAGCGGACAGGGAAGAACACCGGGGAGCTGTTTTTT	CASSLNLERTGKNTGELFF
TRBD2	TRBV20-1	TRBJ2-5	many	TGCAGTGCTAGAGGCCAGAACAGGCTAGCGGGGGGCAAACAAGAGACCCAGTACTTC	CSARGQNRLAGGKQETQYF
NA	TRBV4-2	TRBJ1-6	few	TGTGCCAGCAGCCAATTAGGCCCGACGGAGAGGTCACCCCTCCACTTT	CASSQLGPTERSPLHF
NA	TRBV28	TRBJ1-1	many	TGTGCCAGCAGTTTATTCAGGGGTATGATGAACACTGAAGCTTTCTTT	CASSLFRGMMNTEAFF
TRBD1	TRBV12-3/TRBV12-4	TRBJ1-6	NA	TGTGCCAGCAGGAAAAACAGGGGAGGTAACTCACCCCTCCACTTT	CASRKNRGGNSPLHF
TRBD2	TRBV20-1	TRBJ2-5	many	TGCAGTGCTAGAGATGGGGCTAGCGGGAGTTGGACCCAGTACTTC	CSARDGASGSWTQYF
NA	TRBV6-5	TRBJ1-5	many	TGTGCCAGCAGTTACGTGGATAGCAATCAGCCCCAGCATTTT	CASSYVDSNQPQHF
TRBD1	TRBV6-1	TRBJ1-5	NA	TGTGCCAGCAGAACAGGGGGTGGAGGCAATCAGCCCCAGCATTTT	CASRTGGGGNQPQHF
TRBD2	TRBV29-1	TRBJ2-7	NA	TGCAGCGCCGAACTCGGGACTAGTGCCCACGAGCAGTACTTC	CSAELGTSAHEQYF
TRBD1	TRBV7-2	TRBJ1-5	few	TGTGCCAGCAGCTTATCCTACTGGGACAGGGACAATCAGCCCCAGCATTTT	CASSLSYWDRDNQPQHF
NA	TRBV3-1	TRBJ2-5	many	TGTGCCAGCAGCCAAGAGGGCAAAGAGACCCAGTACTTC	CASSQEGKETQYF
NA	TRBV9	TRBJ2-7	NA	TGTGCCAGCAGTAGGGCCCACCAGGGCGAGCAGTACTTC	CASSRAHQGEQYF
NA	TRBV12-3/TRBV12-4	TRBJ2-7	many	TGTGCCACCGGACAGAGCTCCTCCTACGAGCAGTACTTC	CATGQSSSYEQYF
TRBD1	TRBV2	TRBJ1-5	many	TGTGCCAGCCGACAGGGGTTGAGCAATCAGCCCCAGCATTTT	CASRQGLSNQPQHF
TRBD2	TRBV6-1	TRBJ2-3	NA	TGTGCCAGCAGGGCGGGGAGGGAGGGCACAGATACGCAGTATTTT	CASRAGREGTDTQYF
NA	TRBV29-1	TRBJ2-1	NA	TGCAGCGTTGAAAGTGACTCCGACTACCAGCAGTTCTTC	CSVESDSDYQQFF
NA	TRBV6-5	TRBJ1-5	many	TGTGCCAGCAGTTCCTACTTCCCGACTGATAGCAATCAGCCCCAGCATTTT	CASSSYFPTDSNQPQHF
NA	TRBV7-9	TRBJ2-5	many	TGTGCCAGCAGCTTATGGTCAGGGATCCAAGAGACCCAGTACTTC	CASSLWSGIQETQYF
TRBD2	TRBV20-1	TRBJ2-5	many	TGCAGTGCTAGAGATGGGAGTAGCGGGAGGGAGACCCAGTACTTC	CSARDGSSGRETQYF
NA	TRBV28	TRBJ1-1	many	TGTGCCAGCAGTTTATTAGGGCCAAGCGGGATCACTGAAGCTTTCTTT	CASSLLGPSGITEAFF
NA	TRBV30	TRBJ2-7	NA	TGTGCCTGGAGTCCCCAGGGATACTCCTACGAGCAGTACTTC	CAWSPQGYSYEQYF